The rows below give T cell receptor beta chains drawn from one sample of a study of blood T cell repertoires in COVID-19. The protocol was immunoSEQ multiplex PCR, while the TCRdb copy is restricted to in-frame clones and leaves out a portion. The data contain around 230,000 clones, 86% of them singletons. The sequencing input was peripheral blood. These receptor sequences come from a man younger than 45 who had recovered from COVID-19. CDR3s include the opening cysteine and the closing phenylalanine or tryptophan. Each record gives: clone size, V gene, J gene, CDR3 protein. Clone size appears in some rows only: once, few, many, or a class for an expanded clone.

abundance: .; v_gene: TRBV11-2; j_gene: TRBJ2-2; CDR3aa: CASRRTENTGELFF
abundance: .; v_gene: TRBV7-2; j_gene: TRBJ1-2; CDR3aa: CASSPQGATGGYTF
abundance: .; v_gene: TRBV24-1; j_gene: TRBJ2-2; CDR3aa: CATSDRYRTGELFF
abundance: .; v_gene: TRBV21-1; j_gene: TRBJ1-1; CDR3aa: CASSKAPNRGRVTVAEAFF
abundance: .; v_gene: TRBV9; j_gene: TRBJ1-2; CDR3aa: CASSVAGTGRAGYTF
abundance: .; v_gene: TRBV19; j_gene: TRBJ1-5; CDR3aa: CASSIIGGQSNQPQHF
abundance: .; v_gene: TRBV21-1; j_gene: TRBJ1-2; CDR3aa: CASSKTGTGDYGYTF
abundance: .; v_gene: TRBV5-1; j_gene: TRBJ2-3; CDR3aa: CASSPQLPRADTQYF
abundance: once; v_gene: TRBV5-6; j_gene: TRBJ1-2; CDR3aa: CASSLTTGHYGYTF
abundance: .; v_gene: TRBV5-6; j_gene: TRBJ1-6; CDR3aa: CASRISEEKSSYNSPLHF
abundance: .; v_gene: TRBV18; j_gene: TRBJ2-3; CDR3aa: CASSPVAGTSTDTQYF
abundance: .; v_gene: TRBV4-1; j_gene: TRBJ2-7; CDR3aa: CASSQGGLYEQYF
abundance: .; v_gene: TRBV27; j_gene: TRBJ1-4; CDR3aa: CASSSQGAGDEKLFF
abundance: .; v_gene: TRBV28; j_gene: TRBJ1-5; CDR3aa: CASLRVSGPLNQPQHF
abundance: once; v_gene: TRBV3-1/TRBV3-2; j_gene: TRBJ1-2; CDR3aa: CASSQDRGYGYTF
abundance: .; v_gene: TRBV6-5; j_gene: TRBJ2-7; CDR3aa: CASTKYSGGSYEQYF
abundance: .; v_gene: TRBV10-2; j_gene: TRBJ2-5; CDR3aa: CASSESRTGVVQYF
abundance: .; v_gene: TRBV3-1/TRBV3-2; j_gene: TRBJ1-1; CDR3aa: CASSQVGEVPTGTEAFF
abundance: .; v_gene: TRBV10-1; j_gene: TRBJ2-1; CDR3aa: CASSESSRLGGLEFF
abundance: .; v_gene: TRBV2; j_gene: TRBJ1-1; CDR3aa: CASRQGATEAFF
abundance: .; v_gene: TRBV7-6; j_gene: TRBJ1-2; CDR3aa: CASSPHPGENGYTF
abundance: once; v_gene: TRBV6-5; j_gene: TRBJ1-3; CDR3aa: CASSAWRRGNTIYF
abundance: once; v_gene: TRBV9; j_gene: TRBJ2-3; CDR3aa: CASSVSTLTGTRDISRASTDTQYF
abundance: few; v_gene: TRBV6-5; j_gene: TRBJ2-2; CDR3aa: CASSPPGLAPGELFF
abundance: once; v_gene: TRBV27; j_gene: TRBJ1-2; CDR3aa: CASSTGTYGYTF
abundance: .; v_gene: TRBV12-1; j_gene: TRBJ2-2; CDR3aa: CASSLYNGELFF
abundance: .; v_gene: TRBV2; j_gene: TRBJ1-5; CDR3aa: CASSESTGIQPQHF
abundance: .; v_gene: TRBV5-4; j_gene: TRBJ2-1; CDR3aa: CASSLGGQSPLQQFF
abundance: .; v_gene: TRBV6-5; j_gene: TRBJ1-2; CDR3aa: CASSYSNGVRQGYTF
abundance: .; v_gene: TRBV6-5; j_gene: TRBJ1-2; CDR3aa: CASSYSYGEGYGYTF
abundance: .; v_gene: TRBV7-9; j_gene: TRBJ2-5; CDR3aa: CASSSTGGAETQYF
abundance: .; v_gene: TRBV6-5; j_gene: TRBJ1-4; CDR3aa: CASSLQGLEKLFF
abundance: .; v_gene: TRBV10-3; j_gene: TRBJ1-5; CDR3aa: CAISGQSNQPQHF
abundance: .; v_gene: TRBV5-4; j_gene: TRBJ1-4; CDR3aa: CASSLDRVTEKLFF
abundance: .; v_gene: TRBV6-5; j_gene: TRBJ2-7; CDR3aa: CASSYSRTNTYEQYF
abundance: .; v_gene: TRBV19; j_gene: TRBJ1-2; CDR3aa: CASSPQGAPEYGYTF
abundance: .; v_gene: TRBV30; j_gene: TRBJ1-5; CDR3aa: CAWSTTGIQPQHF
abundance: .; v_gene: TRBV19; j_gene: TRBJ1-1; CDR3aa: CASSTLTEETEAFF
abundance: .; v_gene: TRBV4-3; j_gene: TRBJ2-7; CDR3aa: CASSQVTGNSYEQYF
abundance: once; v_gene: TRBV19; j_gene: TRBJ2-5; CDR3aa: CASSGPGQREETQYF
abundance: .; v_gene: TRBV10-3; j_gene: TRBJ1-6; CDR3aa: CAIAENSPLHF
abundance: .; v_gene: TRBV12-3/TRBV12-4; j_gene: TRBJ1-5; CDR3aa: CASGSAQRAQHF
abundance: .; v_gene: TRBV3-1/TRBV3-2; j_gene: TRBJ1-2; CDR3aa: CASSQIVQGVYGYTF
abundance: .; v_gene: TRBV29-1; j_gene: TRBJ1-6; CDR3aa: CSAGGGDSPLHF
abundance: few; v_gene: TRBV19; j_gene: TRBJ2-3; CDR3aa: CASRPTMTSEDTQYF
abundance: once; v_gene: TRBV7-2; j_gene: TRBJ1-6; CDR3aa: CAIPGTGLNSPLHF
abundance: .; v_gene: TRBV10-2; j_gene: TRBJ1-1; CDR3aa: CASSGGFSEAFF
abundance: .; v_gene: TRBV3-1/TRBV3-2; j_gene: TRBJ1-1; CDR3aa: CASSQDFGAQAFF
abundance: .; v_gene: TRBV4-1; j_gene: TRBJ2-1; CDR3aa: CASRDFRASGGPSYNEQFF
abundance: .; v_gene: TRBV9; j_gene: TRBJ2-7; CDR3aa: CASSATSGYEQYF
abundance: .; v_gene: TRBV9; j_gene: TRBJ2-7; CDR3aa: CASTLPGQGAYEQYF
abundance: .; v_gene: TRBV15; j_gene: TRBJ1-2; CDR3aa: CATSTDNGFFYGYTF
abundance: .; v_gene: TRBV27; j_gene: TRBJ1-1; CDR3aa: CASSSLPVNTEAFF
abundance: .; v_gene: TRBV9; j_gene: TRBJ2-7; CDR3aa: CASSVGDSALYEQYF
abundance: .; v_gene: TRBV5-1; j_gene: TRBJ2-3; CDR3aa: CASSLGGTTDTQYF
abundance: .; v_gene: TRBV7-8; j_gene: TRBJ1-2; CDR3aa: CASSLALGTDYGYTF
abundance: .; v_gene: TRBV27; j_gene: TRBJ2-7; CDR3aa: CASRGAPGGYEQYF
abundance: .; v_gene: TRBV5-1; j_gene: TRBJ1-2; CDR3aa: CASRFEAGYTF
abundance: .; v_gene: TRBV24-1; j_gene: TRBJ2-5; CDR3aa: CATSDRQGLGETQYF